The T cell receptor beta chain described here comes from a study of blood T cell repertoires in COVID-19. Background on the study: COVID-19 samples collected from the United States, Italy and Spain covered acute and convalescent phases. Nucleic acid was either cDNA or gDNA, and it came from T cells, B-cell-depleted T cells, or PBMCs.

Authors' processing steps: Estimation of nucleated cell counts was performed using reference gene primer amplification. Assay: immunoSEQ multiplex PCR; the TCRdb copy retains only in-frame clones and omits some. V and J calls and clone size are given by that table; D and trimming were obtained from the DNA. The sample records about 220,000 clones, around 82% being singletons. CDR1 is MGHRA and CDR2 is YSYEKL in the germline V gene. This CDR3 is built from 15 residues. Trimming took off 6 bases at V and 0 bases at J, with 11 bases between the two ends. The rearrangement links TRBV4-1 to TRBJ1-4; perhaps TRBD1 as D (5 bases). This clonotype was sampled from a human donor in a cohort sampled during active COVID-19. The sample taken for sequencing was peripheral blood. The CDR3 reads CASSRETATNEKLFF. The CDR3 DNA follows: TGCGCCAGCAGTCGAGAGACAGCAACTAATGAAAAACTGTTTTTT.